The sequence of this T cell receptor beta chain was determined in a study of response to subunit inactivated influenza vaccine. Study-level findings and limits: Authors suggested seasonal influenza vaccinations each recruit few new T cells.

The CDR3 is made up of 12 amino acids. V was trimmed by 4 bases and J by 4 bases, leaving 6 bases between them. TCRdb reprocessed the RT-PCR reads via MiXCR and lists one record per CDR3 protein. The repertoire has around 710,000 distinct CDR3 sequences, approximately 13% of them found once; the top ten carry approximately 7%. This clonotype has a handful of counts. Its antigen is still unknown. This sample comprised PBMCs from blood, obtained 14 to 15 days before vaccination. The genes are TRBV12-3 or TRBV12-4 and TRBJ2-3; D is unresolved. The TCR comes from a middle-aged man who received an inactivated influenza vaccine. In DNA form, the CDR3 reads TGTGCCAGCAGTTCCATGTCAGATACGCAGTATTTT. Residues: CASSSMSDTQYF.